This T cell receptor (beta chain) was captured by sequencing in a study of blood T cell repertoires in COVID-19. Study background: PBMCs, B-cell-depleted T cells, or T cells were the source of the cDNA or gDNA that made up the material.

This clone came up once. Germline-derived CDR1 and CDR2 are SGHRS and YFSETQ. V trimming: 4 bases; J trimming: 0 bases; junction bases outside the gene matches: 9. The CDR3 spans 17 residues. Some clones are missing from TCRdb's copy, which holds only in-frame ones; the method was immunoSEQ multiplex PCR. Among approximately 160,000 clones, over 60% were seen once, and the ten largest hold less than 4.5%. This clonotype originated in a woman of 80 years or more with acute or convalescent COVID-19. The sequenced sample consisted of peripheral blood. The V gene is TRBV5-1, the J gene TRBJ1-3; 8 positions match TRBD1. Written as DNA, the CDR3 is TGCGCCAGCAGCCTGGGGACAGGCCGCCACTCTGGAAACACCATATATTTT. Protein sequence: CASSLGTGRHSGNTIYF.